Following are 21 T cell receptor beta chains from one sample sequenced in a study of cytomegalovirus exposure and HLA in healthy donors. 13 Jbeta primers and 60 Vbeta primers were used for the PCR. Only in-frame clones appear in the TCRdb table, and some are missing; sequencing was by immunoSEQ multiplex PCR. The sample contains 120,000 or so clones, about 80% of which appear only once. Sequencing was performed on PBMCs. The origin of the receptors is a man aged 25-40 years in good health and CMV-seronegative.

Points on this clone: The sample has other DNA sequences that encode this CDR3 too. The chain carries TRBV5-1 and TRBJ2-1; 7 bases align to TRBD1. The germline gives CDR1 SGHRS, CDR2 YFSETQ. The V segment lost 6 bases and the J segment 3 bases; nucleotides outside the gene matches: 3. This CDR3 region has 13 residues. This CDR3 is CASMGDSYNEQFF. DNA of the CDR3: TGCGCCAGCATGGGGGACAGCTACAATGAGCAGTTCTTC.

This clone showed up just once. This chain connects TRBV4-2 to TRBJ2-2; D is ambiguous. V was clipped by 0 bases and J by 3 bases, with 14 bases between them. Looked up from germline, CDR1 is LGHNA and CDR2 is YNFKEQ. The CDR3 runs 17 residues. The CDR3 nucleotides are TGTGCCAGCAGCCAAGATGGGCAGTTTATTGACACCGGGGAGCTGTTTTTT. Protein: CASSQDGQFIDTGELFF.

The chain recombines TRBV21-1 with TRBJ2-7; TRBD2 is taken as the D call from the table, unchecked against the DNA. TRBV21-1 corresponds to a pseudogene. The CDR3 totals 15 residues. The CDR3, as DNA: TGTGCCAGCAGCAAAGTCCTAGCGGACGACTACGAGCAGTACTTC. This translates into CASSKVLADDYEQYF.

This chain uses TRBV19 with TRBJ1-3; 8 bases agree with TRBD1. CDR1 and CDR2 (germline): LNHDA, SQIVND (reference sequence). This CDR3 has 15 amino acids. J gave up 4 bases and V 6 bases, and 8 bases lay outside the gene matches. CDR3 loop: CASSETGGAGNTIYF. The CDR3 nucleotides are TGTGCCAGTAGCGAAACAGGGGGAGCGGGAAACACCATATATTTT.

The chain couples TRBV27 to TRBJ2-7; TRBD1 agrees at 9 bases. The junction had 10 bases not matched to a gene; V was cut back by 5 bases and J by 2 bases. This CDR3 has 16 residues. Germline CDR1 is MNHEY and CDR2 is SMNVEV (reference sequence). The CDR3 DNA sequence: TGTGCCAGCAGTAGAGATTCCGGGACAGGGACCTACGAGCAGTACTTC. Its translation: CASSRDSGTGTYEQYF.

The J gene is TRBJ2-4, the V gene TRBV28; possible D gene TRBD1, 6 bases. The germline V and J ends were trimmed by 5 bases and 3 bases, with 14 bases remaining between them. The length of the CDR3 is 15 residues. CDR1 is MDHEN, CDR2 SYDVKM, per germline. CDR3 in amino acids: CASSRFRGLKNIQYF. The CDR3 DNA reads as TGTGCCAGCAGTCGCTTCAGGGGCCTCAAAAACATTCAGTACTTC.

V usage is TRBV7-9 and J usage is TRBJ2-3, with a tentative D call TRBD1 (5 bases). The V gene lost 0 bases and the J gene lost 3 bases, with 13 bases spanning the gap. In germline, CDR1 is SEHNR, CDR2 FQNEAQ (reference sequence). The CDR3 has 16 residues. The CDR3 DNA sequence: TGTGCCAGCAGCTTAGCCGGATTGGGGCCTACAGATACGCAGTATTTT. This sequence encodes CASSLAGLGPTDTQYF. Looking up the rest from reference TRBV7-9 and TRBJ2-3 gives the full variable domain: DTGVSQNPRHKITKRGQNVTFRCDPISEHNRLYWYRQTLGQGPEFLTYFQNEAQLEKSRLLSDRFSAERPKGSFSTLEIQRTEQGDSAMYLCASSLAGLGPTDTQYFGPGTRLTVL.

The V gene is TRBV7-9, the J gene TRBJ1-1, with D unclear. Trimming cost V 3 bases and J 5 bases, with 7 bases left between them. CDR1 is SEHNR, CDR2 FQNEAQ, per germline (reference sequence). The CDR3 covers 12 residues. The CDR3 nucleotides read TGTGCCAGCAGCTTGTCGAGTACTGAAGCTTTCTTT. This translates into CASSLSSTEAFF.

J is TRBJ2-7 and V is TRBV9; 7 positions agree with TRBD2. Germline V gives CDR1 SGDLS, CDR2 YYNGEE. CDR3 length: 13 residues. J lost 6 bases, V lost 0 bases, and 3 bases had no gene match. DNA of the CDR3: TGTGCCAGCAGCGTAGGGGAGGGGCCCGAGCAGTACTTC. It yields the protein CASSVGEGPEQYF.

V usage is TRBV28 and J usage is TRBJ2-7; TRBD2 agrees at 10 bases. V trimming: 5 bases; J trimming: 4 bases; junction bases outside the gene matches: 5. Germline values: CDR1 MDHEN, CDR2 SYDVKM. This CDR3 comprises 14 residues. CDR3 amino acids: CASSRLAGAYEQYF. The DNA for the CDR3 is TGTGCCAGCAGTCGACTAGCGGGTGCATACGAGCAGTACTTC.

J is TRBJ1-4 and V is TRBV7-9, with a possible D match to TRBD1 (5 bases). CDR3 length: 14 amino acids. The V and J ends lost 5 bases and 6 bases respectively, with 13 bases between them. Germline V gene data show CDR1 as SEHNR and CDR2 as FQNEAQ (reference sequence). The CDR3 spells CASSPGPRDEKLFF. As DNA, the CDR3 is TGTGCCAGCAGCCCTGGTCCCAGGGATGAAAAACTGTTTTTT.

The gene calls are TRBV6-1 and TRBJ2-1; D is possibly TRBD2 (6 bases). The ends were cut back, 1 base at V and 3 bases at J, with 10 bases in the middle. This CDR3 is built from 15 residues. CDR1 and CDR2 (germline): MNHNS, SASEGT. This CDR3 reads CASSEEISGYNEQFF. CDR3 nucleotides: TGTGCCAGCAGTGAAGAAATTAGCGGCTACAATGAGCAGTTCTTC.

This rearrangement joins TRBV6-5 to TRBJ2-1; D gene uncertain. The V gene lost 6 bases and the J gene lost 6 bases, with 12 bases spanning the gap. Germline CDR1 is MNHEY and CDR2 is SVGAGI. The CDR3 is made up of 13 amino acids. The CDR3 is CASSLGHPNEQFF. The CDR3 DNA reads as TGTGCCAGCAGCCTGGGCCACCCCAATGAGCAGTTCTTC.

The gene calls are TRBV7-2 and TRBJ2-7; 8 bases match TRBD2. Germline CDR1 is SGHTA and CDR2 is FQGNSA. V gave up 4 bases and J gave up 3 bases; unmatched junction bases: 14. The length of the CDR3 is 17 residues. CDR3 residues: CASSSRTGTRVYYEQYF. CDR3 in DNA: TGTGCCAGCAGCTCTAGGACCGGGACTAGAGTGTACTACGAGCAGTACTTC.

The gene calls are TRBV6-5 and TRBJ2-7; 7 nucleotides match TRBD2. There are 16 residues in the CDR3. The germline V gene encodes CDR1 MNHEY and CDR2 SVGAGI. J gave up 5 bases and V 2 bases, and 12 bases lay outside the gene matches. The CDR3 coding sequence is TGTGCCAGCAGTTACGGCGGGGGTCCTCGGGACCACGAGCAGTACTTC. Translation gives CASSYGGGPRDHEQYF.

The V call is TRBV11-2, the J call TRBJ2-7; 11 nucleotides align to TRBD2. The CDR3 extends over 14 amino acids. Trimming removed 3 bases from V and 3 bases from J; junction bases left unmatched: 1. The germline V gene has CDR1 SGHAT and CDR2 FQNNGV. CDR3 protein: CASSFGTSGYEQYF. CDR3 sequence (DNA): TGTGCCAGCAGCTTTGGGACTAGCGGCTACGAGCAGTACTTC.

The rearrangement links TRBV11-2 to TRBJ2-5, with 7 nucleotides matching TRBD1. Germline-derived CDR1 and CDR2 are SGHAT and FQNNGV. This CDR3 region has 13 residues. With 4 bases clipped from V and 2 bases from J, the junction kept 1 base outside the gene matches. The CDR3 sequence: CASSSGQQETQYF. DNA of the CDR3: TGTGCCAGCAGCTCGGGACAGCAAGAGACCCAGTACTTC. Combining the CDR3 with reference TRBV11-2 and TRBJ2-5 gives the whole variable domain EAGVAQSPRYKIIEKRQSVAFWCNPISGHATLYWYQQILGQGPKLLIQFQNNGVVDDSQLPKDRFSAERLKGVDSTLKIQPAKLEDSAVYLCASSSGQQETQYFGPGTRLLVL.

The chain couples TRBV6-1 to TRBJ1-2; D gene unclear. CDR3 length equals 15 residues. From germline, CDR1 is MNHNS and CDR2 SASEGT. V was shortened by 8 bases and J by 1 base, with 17 bases between the two germline ends. CDR3 sequence reads: CASLGGFRFNYGYTF. The CDR3 DNA sequence: TGTGCCAGCCTGGGAGGTTTCCGTTTTAACTATGGCTACACCTTC.

CDR3 sequence: CASRETGSEQYF. The CDR3 bases are TGTGCCAGCAGGGAAACGGGATCCGAGCAGTACTTC. This rearrangement joins TRBV11-2 to TRBJ2-7; D might be TRBD2 (5 bases). The germline V gene encodes CDR1 SGHAT and CDR2 FQNNGV. V shed 6 bases and J shed 6 bases, with 12 bases lying between them. CDR3 length: 12 residues.

V usage is TRBV5-1 and J usage is TRBJ2-7, with D perhaps matching TRBD1 (6 bases). Germline CDR1 reads SGHRS; CDR2 reads YFSETQ. The CDR3 extends over 15 amino acids. V was cut by 0 bases and J by 0 bases, with 10 bases left in between. CDR3 coding DNA: TGCGCCAGCAGCTTGGTGGGACAACTCTCCTACGAGCAGTACTTC. Its translation: CASSLVGQLSYEQYF.

The CDR3 bases are TGTGCCAGCAGAACCGGACTAAACAATGAGCAGTTCTTC. Its translation: CASRTGLNNEQFF. This chain uses TRBV25-1 with TRBJ2-1; D may be TRBD2 (6 bases). This CDR3 region has 13 residues. CDR1 is MGHDK, CDR2 SYGVNS, per germline. Trimming removed 6 bases from V and 5 bases from J, with 11 bases in between.